This section outlines one T cell receptor (beta chain) sequence together with its context. Cohorts were based on clinical histories the participants reported. This sample stems from a study of blood T cell repertoires in COVID-19. Study details: Researchers got acute and convalescent COVID-19 samples from the United States, Italy and Spain. PBMCs, B-cell-depleted T cells, or T cells were the source of the cDNA or gDNA that made up the material.

Profiled with immunoSEQ multiplex PCR; TCRdb holds only in-frame clones, not every one. This table has 190,000 or so clones, roughly 87% appearing once. The receptor was isolated from a young man with acute COVID-19. The sequencing input was PBMCs or T cells enriched from blood (not recorded which).

The CDR3 spells CASSVVASLTGELFF. The CDR3 coding sequence is TGTGCCAGCAGCGTAGTCGCTAGCCTAACCGGGGAGCTGTTTTTT. The chain joins TRBV9 to TRBJ2-2, with D tentatively TRBD2 (5 bases). CDR1 is SGDLS and CDR2 is YYNGEE in the germline V gene. V was pared by 0 bases and J by 5 bases, with 11 bases between. This CDR3 is 15 amino acids long. Full variable domain (remainder filled in from reference TRBV9 and TRBJ2-2): DSGVTQTPKHLITATGQRVTLRCSPRSGDLSVYWYQQSLDQGLQFLIQYYNGEERAKGNILERFSAQQFPDLHSELNLSSLELGDSALYFCASSVVASLTGELFFGEGSRLTVL.